The source of this T cell receptor (beta chain) is a study of regulatory T cells in long-lasting Graves disease. Study-level information: Graves' patients, newly diagnosed, had taken antithyroid drugs under 3 months.

The time point here: newly diagnosed GD, antithyroid drugs for less than 3 months. With RNA extracted from PBMCs as input, the TCR library was made. On this clonotype itself: A single base is all that separates this from a far larger clone, so a read error is likely. No conserved phenylalanine or tryptophan ends this CDR3, so it is likely a read error.

The V gene lost 6 bases and the J gene lost 4 bases, with 18 bases spanning the gap. CDR3 size: 16 residues. Libraries of TCR beta came from iRepertoire HTBI primers plus Arm-PCR of CDR3 regions. Each CDR3 protein is one row after TCRdb ran MiXCR on the multiplex PCR reads. Altogether under 300,000 distinct CDR3 sequences are present, 20% to 25% being singletons, with the ten largest covering around 14%. Sample: peripheral blood mononuclear cells (PBMCs), taken at new diagnosis, from a patient treated with antithyroid drugs. The receptor comes from a female donor with Graves disease. V gene TRBV12-3 or TRBV12-4 combines with J gene TRBJ2-2; tentatively, D is TRBD1 (5 bases). The CDR3 protein is CASSLPSLGLTGELFL. The CDR3, as DNA: TGTGCCAGCAGCTTACCCTCGTTGGGGCTCACCGGGGAGCTGTTTCTT.